This entry features one TCR beta chain sequence. The target antigen is unknown. Time point indicated: newly diagnosed GD, antithyroid drugs for less than 3 months. Generation of the TCR library employed RNA extracted from PBMCs. This sample stems from a study of regulatory T cells in long-lasting Graves disease. In germline, CDR1 is SNHLY, CDR2 FYNNEI. Trimming took 5 bases from V and 2 from J; bases not matched to a gene: 9. The CDR3 contains 16 residues. iRepertoire HTBI primers and Arm-PCR of CDR3 regions built TCR beta libraries. TCRdb ran MiXCR on the multiplex PCR reads and lists one entry per CDR3 protein. The sample has about 360,000 distinct CDR3 sequences, around 15% seen once; the top ten hold over 20%. Broader study findings: Researchers reported studying only peripheral blood, not thyroid tissue.

These records were also assigned to another study, of T cells in Graves' hyperthyroidism and ophthalmopathy. That paper adds: Over 18 months, lack of ophthalmopathy progression marked Graves' hyperthyroidism as stable. Most thyroid clonotypes that were expanded above 0.001 also turned up in blood.

This sequence was found in a woman aged 18-29 years with Graves disease. This specimen was peripheral blood mononuclear cells (PBMCs), taken at new diagnosis, from a patient treated with antithyroid drugs. The chain has TRBV2 and TRBJ2-7; 10 bases align to TRBD1. As DNA, the CDR3 is TGTGCCAGCAGTTTGTCCGGGACAGGGGCTGCCTACGAGCAGTACTTC. Residues: CASSLSGTGAAYEQYF.